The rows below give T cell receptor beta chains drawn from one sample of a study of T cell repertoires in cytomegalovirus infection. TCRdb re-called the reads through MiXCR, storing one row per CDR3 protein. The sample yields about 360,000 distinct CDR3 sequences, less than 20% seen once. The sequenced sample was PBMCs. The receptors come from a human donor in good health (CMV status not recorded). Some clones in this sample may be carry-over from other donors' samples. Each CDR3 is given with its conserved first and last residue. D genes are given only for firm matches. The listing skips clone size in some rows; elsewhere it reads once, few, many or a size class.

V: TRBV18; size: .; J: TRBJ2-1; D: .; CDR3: CASSPGIPSYNEQFF; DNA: TGTGCCAGCTCACCGGGAATACCCTCCTACAATGAGCAGTTCTTC
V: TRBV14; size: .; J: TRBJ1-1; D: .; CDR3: CASSPAVYTEAFF; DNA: TGTGCCAGCAGCCCGGCGGTGTACACTGAAGCTTTCTTT
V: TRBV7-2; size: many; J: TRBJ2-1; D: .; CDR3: CASSLKEEQFF; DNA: TGTGCCAGCAGCTTAAAAGAAGAGCAGTTCTTC
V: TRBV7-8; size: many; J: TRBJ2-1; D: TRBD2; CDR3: CASSYGLAGGNEQFF; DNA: TGTGCCAGCAGTTACGGACTAGCGGGAGGCAATGAGCAGTTCTTC
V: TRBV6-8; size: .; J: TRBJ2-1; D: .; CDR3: CASSYSRGGNSYNEQFF; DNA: TGTGCCAGCAGTTACTCGAGGGGCGGGAATTCCTACAATGAGCAGTTCTTC
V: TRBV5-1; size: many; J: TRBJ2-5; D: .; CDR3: CASSLVGRQETQYF; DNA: TGCGCCAGCAGCTTGGTGGGGCGGCAAGAGACCCAGTACTTC
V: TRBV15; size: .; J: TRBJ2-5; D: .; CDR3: CATSRDPVQETQYF; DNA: TGTGCCACCAGCAGAGACCCAGTCCAAGAGACCCAGTACTTC
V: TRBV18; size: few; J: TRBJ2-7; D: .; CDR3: CASSEQVYEQYF; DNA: TGTGCCAGCTCAGAACAGGTCTACGAGCAGTACTTC
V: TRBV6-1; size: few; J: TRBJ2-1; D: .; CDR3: CASRESALSSYNEQFF; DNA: TGTGCCAGCAGGGAGTCAGCGCTGAGCTCCTACAATGAGCAGTTCTTC
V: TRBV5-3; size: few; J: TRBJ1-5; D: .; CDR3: CARSYNSYQPQHF; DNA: TGTGCCAGAAGCTATAACTCGTATCAGCCCCAGCATTTT
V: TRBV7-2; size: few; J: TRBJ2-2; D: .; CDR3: CASSRLGTGELFF; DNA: TGTGCCAGCAGCCGCCTGGGCACCGGGGAGCTGTTTTTT
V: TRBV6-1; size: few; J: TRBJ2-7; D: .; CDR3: CASTIFQGSYEQYF; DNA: TGTGCCAGCACTATATTCCAGGGAAGCTACGAGCAGTACTTC
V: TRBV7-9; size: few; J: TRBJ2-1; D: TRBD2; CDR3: CASSSSGTSSNEQFF; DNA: TGTGCCAGCAGCTCCTCCGGGACTAGCTCCAATGAGCAGTTCTTC
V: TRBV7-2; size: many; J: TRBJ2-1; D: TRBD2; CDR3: CASSLGVSGGTYNEQFF; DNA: TGTGCCAGCAGCTTAGGTGTTAGCGGGGGCACCTACAATGAGCAGTTCTTC
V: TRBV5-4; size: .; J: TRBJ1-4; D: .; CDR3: CASSETNEKLFF; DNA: TGTGCCAGCAGCGAAACCAATGAAAAACTGTTTTTT
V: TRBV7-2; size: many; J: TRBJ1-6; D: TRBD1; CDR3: CASSLGDSSPLHF; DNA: TGTGCCAGCAGCTTAGGGGACAGTTCACCCCTCCACTTT
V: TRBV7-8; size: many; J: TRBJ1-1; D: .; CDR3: CASSLRGTPILNTEAFF; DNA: TGTGCCAGCAGCTTACGCGGCACCCCAATTCTGAACACTGAAGCTTTCTTT
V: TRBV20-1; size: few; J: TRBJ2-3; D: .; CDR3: CSARITSTDTQYF; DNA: TGCAGTGCCCGCATTACTAGCACAGATACGCAGTATTTT
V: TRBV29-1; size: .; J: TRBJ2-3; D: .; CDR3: CSVAVTGDWDTQYF; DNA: TGCAGCGTTGCTGTGACGGGAGATTGGGATACGCAGTATTTT
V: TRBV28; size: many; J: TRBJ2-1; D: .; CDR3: CASIYRDEQFF; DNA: TGTGCCAGCATCTACAGAGATGAGCAGTTCTTC
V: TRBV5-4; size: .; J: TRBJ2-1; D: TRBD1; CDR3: CASSPGGRYNEQFF; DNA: TGTGCCAGCAGCCCAGGGGGACGGTACAATGAGCAGTTCTTC
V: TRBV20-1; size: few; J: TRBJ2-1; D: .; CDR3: CSARGITYNEQFF; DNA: TGCAGTGCCAGGGGAATAACCTACAATGAGCAGTTCTTC
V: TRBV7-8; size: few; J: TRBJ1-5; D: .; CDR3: CASNSGWGDQPQHF; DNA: TGTGCCAGCAACTCGGGGTGGGGAGATCAGCCCCAGCATTTT
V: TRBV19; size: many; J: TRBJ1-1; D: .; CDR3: CASSRLNTEAFF; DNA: TGTGCCAGTAGTCGTCTGAACACTGAAGCTTTCTTT
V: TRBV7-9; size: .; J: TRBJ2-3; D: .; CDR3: CASSLSREFTDTQYF; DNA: TGTGCCAGCAGCTTAAGTCGGGAGTTCACAGATACGCAGTATTTT
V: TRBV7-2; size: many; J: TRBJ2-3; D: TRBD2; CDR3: CASSPPGLEGWDTQYF; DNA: TGTGCCAGCAGCCCCCCGGGACTAGAAGGATGGGATACGCAGTATTTT
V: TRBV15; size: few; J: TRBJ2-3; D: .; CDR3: CATSRRDKTTDTQYF; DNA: TGTGCCACCAGCAGACGCGACAAGACCACAGATACGCAGTATTTT
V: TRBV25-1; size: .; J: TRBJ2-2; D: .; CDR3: CASTQTNTGELFF; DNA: TGTGCCAGCACCCAGACGAACACCGGGGAGCTGTTTTTT
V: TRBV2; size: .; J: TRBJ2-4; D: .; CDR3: CASLSKGGKAKNIQYF; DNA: TGTGCCAGCCTATCGAAGGGCGGGAAGGCCAAAAACATTCAGTACTTC
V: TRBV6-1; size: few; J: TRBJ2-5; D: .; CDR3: CASSEAPGRGGKTQYF; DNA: TGTGCCAGCAGTGAGGCCCCAGGCAGGGGAGGAAAGACCCAGTACTTC
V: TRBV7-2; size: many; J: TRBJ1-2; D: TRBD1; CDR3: CASSFSPRGQGYGYTF; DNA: TGTGCCAGCAGCTTTTCCCCCAGGGGGCAGGGCTATGGCTACACCTTC
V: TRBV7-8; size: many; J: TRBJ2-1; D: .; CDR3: CASSLLGSSTYNEQFF; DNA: TGTGCCAGCAGCTTACTTGGGTCGAGTACCTACAATGAGCAGTTCTTC
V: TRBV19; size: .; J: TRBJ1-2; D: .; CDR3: CASRQGGRDGYTF; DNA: TGTGCCAGTAGGCAGGGCGGTCGGGACGGCTACACCTTC
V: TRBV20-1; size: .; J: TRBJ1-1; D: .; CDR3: CSASGGRGRLGTEAFF; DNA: TGCAGTGCTTCGGGGGGCCGGGGACGTCTGGGGACTGAAGCTTTCTTT
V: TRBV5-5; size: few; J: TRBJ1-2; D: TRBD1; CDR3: CASSSGQGRGYGYTF; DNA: TGTGCCAGCAGCTCGGGACAGGGTCGGGGCTATGGCTACACCTTC
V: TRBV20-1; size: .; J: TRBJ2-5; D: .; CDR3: CSAPVDSIEETQYF; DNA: TGCAGTGCTCCGGTCGACAGTATAGAAGAGACCCAGTACTTC
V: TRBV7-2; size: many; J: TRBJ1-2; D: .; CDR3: CASSLRDVSGYTF; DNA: TGTGCCAGCAGCTTAAGGGACGTCAGCGGCTACACCTTC
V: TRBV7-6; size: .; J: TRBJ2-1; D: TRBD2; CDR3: CASSSSGGASEQFF; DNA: TGTGCCAGCAGCTCGAGCGGGGGGGCGAGTGAGCAGTTCTTC
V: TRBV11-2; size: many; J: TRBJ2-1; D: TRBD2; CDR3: CASRIGGTGGPNEQFF; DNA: TGTGCCAGCAGGATTGGTGGTACGGGAGGGCCTAATGAGCAGTTCTTC
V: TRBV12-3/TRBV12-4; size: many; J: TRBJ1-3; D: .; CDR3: CASRSGNTIYF; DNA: TGTGCCAGCAGGTCCGGAAACACCATATATTTT
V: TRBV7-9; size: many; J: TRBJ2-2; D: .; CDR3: CASSWSSTGELFF; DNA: TGTGCCAGCAGTTGGTCATCCACCGGGGAGCTGTTTTTT
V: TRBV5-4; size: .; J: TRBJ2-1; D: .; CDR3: CASSLGWAASYNEQFF; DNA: TGTGCCAGCAGCTTAGGGTGGGCGGCCTCCTACAATGAGCAGTTCTTC
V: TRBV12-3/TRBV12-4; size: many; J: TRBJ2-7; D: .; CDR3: CASSFEANYEQYF; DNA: TGTGCCAGCAGTTTCGAGGCTAACTACGAGCAGTACTTC
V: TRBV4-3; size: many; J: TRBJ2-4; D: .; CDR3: CASSLALEGAKNIQYF; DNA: TGCGCCAGCAGCCTCGCCCTGGAGGGAGCCAAAAACATTCAGTACTTC
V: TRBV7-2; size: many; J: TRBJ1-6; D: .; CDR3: CASSLREASPLHF; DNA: TGTGCCAGCAGCTTGAGGGAGGCTTCACCCCTCCACTTT
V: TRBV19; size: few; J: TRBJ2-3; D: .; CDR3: CASSIVLASTDTQYF; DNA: TGTGCCAGTAGTATAGTACTAGCTAGCACAGATACGCAGTATTTT
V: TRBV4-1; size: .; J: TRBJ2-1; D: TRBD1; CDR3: CASSQVDRVDEQFF; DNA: TGCGCCAGCAGCCAAGTCGACAGGGTGGATGAGCAGTTCTTC
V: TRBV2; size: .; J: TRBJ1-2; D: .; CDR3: CASSVTGPNYGYTF; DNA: TGTGCCAGCAGTGTGACAGGACCTAACTATGGCTACACCTTC
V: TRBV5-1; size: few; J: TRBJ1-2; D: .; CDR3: CASSLGDGLNYGYTF; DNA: TGCGCCAGCAGCTTGGGGGACGGTCTAAACTATGGCTACACCTTC